This T cell receptor (beta chain) was identified during a study of blood T cell repertoires in COVID-19 (dated by TCRdb to the early 2020s). Background for the entire study: The collaborator samples originated in the United States, Italy and Spain and spanned the acute and convalescent phases of COVID-19. Samples came from the ongoing ImmuneRACE study (first 160 participants) plus 1,254 subjects from 6 global collaborators. The material from the prospective study consisted of cDNA or gDNA derived from T cells, B-cell-depleted T cells, or PBMCs. HLA class I and class II types, where available, came from metadata supplied by the sample provider rather than from assay-based typing. Deeply sampled blood TCRbeta repertoires from subjects exposed to, actively infected with, or recovered from COVID-19 were included in the dataset. Nearly every sample came with metadata listing a de-identified subject ID, COVID-19 status, age in years and sex. The repertoires were released in a freely available public database intended as a resource for research on the immune response to SARS-CoV-2. The investigation overall reported the following: The amount of clinical and demographic metadata varied by source and participant and was provided uncurated.

TCRbeta CDR3 regions were amplified from genomic DNA by means of the immunoSEQ Assay, a bias-controlled multiplex PCR. On the study's bioinformatics: The number of nucleated cells in each sample was estimated from the amplification of reference gene primers within the assay. To quantify the absolute abundance of each unique TCRbeta CDR3 rearrangement, sequence reads were collapsed and filtered. Productive Simpson clonality was computed per sample as the square root of Simpson's diversity index over productive rearrangements. Entries here come from immuneACCESS through TCRdb and include only in-frame sequences with V and J called. Some clones fail to appear in such tables; in the studies checked, an unresolved V gene covers under half of the shortfall, and the cause of the remainder is unknown. V and J calls and clone size follow that table, whereas D and trimming were derived from the DNA. This sample lists fewer than 200,000 clones; 80% to 90% were detected once. 7% to 10% of the sample comes from the top ten.

Regarding this clone: No cognate antigen has been identified for it. Base qualities are not recorded, but no much larger clone differs from it by a single base.

The collaborating institutions used their own protocols to collect whole blood in K2EDTA tubes. Collaborator samples were shipped for TCRbeta analysis as frozen whole blood, isolated PBMCs, or DNA extracted from either sample type. The germline V gene (reference sequence) yields SGHNT for CDR1 and YYREEE for CDR2. V gives up 4 bases and J gives up 4 bases, and the segment between their germline ends measures 14 bases. Including the terminal cysteine and phenylalanine, the CDR3 comprises 14 residues. CDR3 DNA is the only sequence kept; it has 42 bases, read in frame from the first base. The clonotype originates from a man aged 45-60 years with active or convalescent COVID-19. The sequence links TRBV5-4 to TRBJ1-2, with TRBD1 as a weak D call on 6 bases. The specimen was peripheral blood. The sequenced DNA: TGTGCCAGCAGCCCGGGGGGGCAAGGCTATGGCTACACCTTC. It translates to CASSPGGQGYGYTF.